This T cell receptor beta chain was sequenced for a study of T cells in Graves' hyperthyroidism and ophthalmopathy. Looking at the study overall: Before treatment of any kind, peripheral blood was taken at initial diagnosis.

General study results and limits: Appearing also in blood were most of the thyroid clonotypes expanded above 0.001.

This clonotype was counted between two and nine times. Its antigen is as yet unknown. Orbital computed tomography, thyroid ultrasound, serum thyroxine and TRAb, and clinical symptoms together informed the diagnoses. Sampled blood dates from first hyperthyroidism diagnosis, and it precedes any ophthalmopathy symptoms. Amplification of TCR beta CDR3 regions used RNA as the template. An initial round of RT-PCR targeting the TCR CDR3 relied on the HTBI primer set. TCRdb reanalysed the multiplex PCR reads using MiXCR and keeps one entry per CDR3 protein. The sample lists around 350,000 distinct CDR3 sequences, approximately 18% occurring once. Sequencing was performed on blood. This TCR derives from a woman in her thirties with Graves' hyperthyroidism that later progressed to Graves' ophthalmopathy.

The CDR3 loop reads CASSLNVPEAFF. In nucleotides, the CDR3 is TGTGCCAGCAGTTTAAACGTCCCTGAAGCTTTCTTT. The chain combines TRBV28 with TRBJ1-1; D remains unclear. The CDR3 spans 12 residues. Germline assignment: CDR1 MDHEN and CDR2 SYDVKM. Trimming removed 2 bases from V and 6 bases from J, with 7 bases in between.